This T cell receptor beta chain comes out of a study of blood T cell repertoires in COVID-19. Study as a whole: T cells, B-cell-depleted T cells, or PBMCs supplied cDNA or gDNA.

In the study's own analysis: Amplification of reference gene primers provided the estimated nucleated cell counts. The repertoire was sequenced with immunoSEQ multiplex PCR; TCRdb's copy has only in-frame clones and lacks some. From that table come the V and J calls and clone size; the DNA was used to work out D and trimming. The sample lists 40,000 to 45,000 clones, about 88% occurring once. The sequence was collected from a human donor in a cohort sampled during active COVID-19. The sequenced sample was peripheral blood.

The CDR3 region is CASSKVQDITSQHF. The CDR3 DNA reads TGTGCCAGTAGTAAAGTACAGGACATAACGTCCCAGCATTTT. This chain uses TRBV19 with TRBJ1-5; D is perhaps TRBD1 (5 bases). The V and J ends lost 4 bases and 11 bases respectively, with 18 bases between them. The CDR3 runs 14 residues. Germline loops: CDR1 LNHDA, CDR2 SQIVND (reference sequence).